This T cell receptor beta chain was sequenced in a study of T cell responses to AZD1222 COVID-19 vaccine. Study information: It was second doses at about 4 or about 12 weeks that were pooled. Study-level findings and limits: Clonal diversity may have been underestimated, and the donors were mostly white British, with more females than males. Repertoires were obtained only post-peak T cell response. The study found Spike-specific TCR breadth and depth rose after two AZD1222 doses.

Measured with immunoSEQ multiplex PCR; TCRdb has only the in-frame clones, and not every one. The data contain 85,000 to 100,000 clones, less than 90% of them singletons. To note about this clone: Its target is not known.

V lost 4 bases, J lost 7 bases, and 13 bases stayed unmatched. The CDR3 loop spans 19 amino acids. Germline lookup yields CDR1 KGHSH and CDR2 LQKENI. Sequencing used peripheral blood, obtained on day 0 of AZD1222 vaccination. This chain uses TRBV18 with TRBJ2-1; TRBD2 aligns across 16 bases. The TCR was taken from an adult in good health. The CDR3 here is CASSLTTPGLAGGRNEQFF. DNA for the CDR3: TGTGCCAGCTCACTTACTACTCCGGGACTAGCGGGGGGGCGAAATGAGCAGTTCTTC.